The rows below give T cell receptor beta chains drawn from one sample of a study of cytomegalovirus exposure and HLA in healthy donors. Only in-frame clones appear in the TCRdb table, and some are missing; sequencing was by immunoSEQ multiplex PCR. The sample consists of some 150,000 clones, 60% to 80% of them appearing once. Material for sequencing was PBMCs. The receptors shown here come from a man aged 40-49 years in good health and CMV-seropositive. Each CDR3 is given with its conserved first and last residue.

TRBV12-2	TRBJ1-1	CASRLGSATEAFF
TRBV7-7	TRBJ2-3	CASSLVAGDTQYF
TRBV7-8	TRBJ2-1	CASSYFQQGATNNEQFF
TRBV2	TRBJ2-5	CASSDRLAGGRPETQYF
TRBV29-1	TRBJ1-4	CSVAGQGSGNEKLFF
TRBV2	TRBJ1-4	CASSSRAGQGTTNEKLFF
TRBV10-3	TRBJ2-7	CAISEHGSYEQYF
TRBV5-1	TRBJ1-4	CASCRDGGAATNEKLFF
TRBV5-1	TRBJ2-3	CASSSTTGAPSTDTQYF
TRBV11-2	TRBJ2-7	CASSLVPRGAEQYF
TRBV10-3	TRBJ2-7	CAISPERSGDEQYF
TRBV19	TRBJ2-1	CASSSPNSGKRNEQFF
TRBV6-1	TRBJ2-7	CASSPGQIYEQYF
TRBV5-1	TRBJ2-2	CASSSRGTGELFF
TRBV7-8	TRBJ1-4	CASSLDPGVDEKLFF
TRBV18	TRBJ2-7	CASSPPGQGPREQYF
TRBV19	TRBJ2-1	CASSNGLAGGNEQFF
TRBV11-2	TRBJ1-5	CASSLGREDSWYSNQPQHF
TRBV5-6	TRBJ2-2	CASSLGGGRGTGELFF
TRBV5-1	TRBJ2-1	CASSSISSGILGNEQFF
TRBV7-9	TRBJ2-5	CASSFGQGQETQYF
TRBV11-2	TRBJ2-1	CASTRRGSTEQFF
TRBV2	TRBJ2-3	CASSEKNQGGRDTQYF
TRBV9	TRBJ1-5	CASSVEGQGAQGDQPQHF
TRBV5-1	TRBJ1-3	CASRQSGLDSGNTIYF
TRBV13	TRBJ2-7	CASSLGEGQEFYEQYF
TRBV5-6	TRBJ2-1	CASSGAGAGYYNEQFF
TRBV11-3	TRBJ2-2	CASSFLGVNTGELFF
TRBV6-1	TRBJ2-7	CASSVQGAYDEQYF
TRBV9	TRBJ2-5	CASSQSQEETQYF
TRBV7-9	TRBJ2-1	CASSPGTGGNEQFF
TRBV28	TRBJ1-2	CASTKGARDYGYTF
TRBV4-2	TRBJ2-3	CASSQETGYQDTQYF
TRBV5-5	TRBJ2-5	CASSSRGGEATQYF
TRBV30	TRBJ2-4	CAWSTGAKNIQYF
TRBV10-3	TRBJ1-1	CAISDNRGNGNTEAFF
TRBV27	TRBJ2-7	CASSSLDRVEQYF